This entry lists 29 T cell receptor beta chains sequenced from one sample in a study of T cell changes during pregnancy in multiple sclerosis. Repertoires were generated with immunoSEQ multiplex PCR, while TCRdb's copy carries only in-frame clones and drops some. This table has fewer than 90,000 clones, 85% to 95% appearing once. Sample: peripheral blood, taken in the third trimester of pregnancy. Every receptor here comes from a female donor in good health, enrolled as a control in a pregnancy study.

The CDR3 reads CASSPGTSGRSDQFF. The CDR3 DNA reads TGTGCCAGCAGTCCCGGGACTAGCGGGAGGTCGGACCAGTTCTTC. The V call is TRBV2, the J call TRBJ2-1; 15 bases are shared with TRBD2. Germline loops: CDR1 SNHLY, CDR2 FYNNEI. The CDR3 runs to 15 residues. V lost 5 bases, J lost 13 bases, and 9 bases stayed unmatched. Full variable domain (remainder filled in from reference TRBV2 and TRBJ2-1): EPEVTQTPSHQVTQMGQEVILRCVPISNHLYFYWYRQILGQKVEFLVSFYNNEISEKSEIFDDQFSVERPDGSNFTLKIRSTKLEDSAMYFCASSPGTSGRSDQFFGPGTRLTVL.

The chain carries TRBV19 and TRBJ2-3; 7 bases fit TRBD1. Germline V gives CDR1 LNHDA, CDR2 SQIVND (reference sequence). Trimming at V came to 4 bases and at J to 0 bases, leaving 4 bases not matched to a gene. The CDR3 length is 15 residues. The CDR3 reads CASSRETGSTDTQYF. The CDR3 DNA is TGTGCCAGTAGTAGAGAGACAGGGAGCACAGATACGCAGTATTTT. The full variable domain, in which reference TRBV19 and TRBJ2-3 provide the parts outside the CDR3, is DGGITQSPKYLFRKEGQNVTLSCEQNLNHDAMYWYRQDPGQGLRLIYYSQIVNDFQKGDIAEGYSVSREKKESFPLTVTSAQKNPTAFYLCASSRETGSTDTQYFGPGTRLTVL.

The chain has TRBV5-6 and TRBJ2-3; 12 bases are a match to TRBD2. Germline values: CDR1 SGHDT, CDR2 YYEEEE. The CDR3 has 18 amino acids. Trimming cost V 0 bases and J 0 bases; bases outside gene matches: 5. The DNA for the CDR3 is TGTGCCAGCAGCTTGGGGCTGCTAGCGGGAGGGAGCACAGATACGCAGTATTTT. Translating gives CASSLGLLAGGSTDTQYF.

V and J are TRBV5-6 and TRBJ1-3; 7 bases match TRBD1. Germline CDR1 is SGHDT and CDR2 is YYEEEE. The V segment lost 3 bases and the J segment 0 bases; nucleotides outside the gene matches: 15. The CDR3 runs to 19 residues. CDR3 loop: CASSSPRGLTGDSGNTIYF. DNA of the CDR3: TGTGCCAGCAGCTCCCCCCGCGGGCTCACAGGGGACTCTGGAAACACCATATATTTT.

V gene TRBV6-6 combines with J gene TRBJ2-7; 7 positions agree with TRBD1. The J segment lost 5 bases and the V segment lost 4 bases, leaving 8 bases of the junction unmatched. Looked up from germline, CDR1 is MNHNY and CDR2 is SVGAGI (reference sequence). The length of the CDR3 is 14 residues. This CDR3 is CASSLTGPLDEQYF. The CDR3 DNA sequence: TGTGCCAGCAGTTTGACAGGGCCCCTTGACGAGCAGTACTTC.

This clone has a single count. V is TRBV5-1 and J is TRBJ2-7, with D hard to call. The CDR3 loop spans 14 amino acids. The V gene's germline CDR1 is SGHRS and CDR2 YFSETQ. Trimming took off 0 bases at V and 2 bases at J, with 9 bases between the two ends. Written as DNA, the CDR3 is TGCGCCAGCAGCTTGGCCCCAGGCGCCTACGAGCAGTACTTC. Its protein product is CASSLAPGAYEQYF.

The chain recombines TRBV2 with TRBJ2-5; 10 nucleotides align to TRBD1. This CDR3 region has 15 residues. Germline V gene data show CDR1 as SNHLY and CDR2 as FYNNEI. V shed 6 bases and J 1 base; nucleotides not matched to a gene: 5. DNA for the CDR3: TGTGCCAGCAGCCGGGACAGGGGAAGCCAAGAGACCCAGTACTTC. This sequence encodes CASSRDRGSQETQYF.

V usage is TRBV18 and J usage is TRBJ2-5; 10 bases are a match to TRBD1. V was pared by 3 bases and J by 6 bases, with 7 bases of the junction left unmatched. There are 15 residues in the CDR3. The germline CDR1 and CDR2 sequences are KGHSH and LQKENI. The chain's CDR3 is CASSPATGGSQTQYF. CDR3 coding DNA: TGTGCCAGCTCACCCGCGACAGGGGGCTCGCAGACCCAGTACTTC.

V and J are TRBV5-6 and TRBJ1-5, with TRBD1 matching over 8 bases. J gave up 8 bases and V 0 bases, and 7 bases lay outside the gene matches. The CDR3 loop spans 15 amino acids. Germline V gene data show CDR1 as SGHDT and CDR2 as YYEEEE. The CDR3 spells CASSLGRGLKEPQHF. CDR3 nucleotides: TGTGCCAGCAGCTTGGGCAGGGGGCTCAAGGAGCCCCAGCATTTT.

The chain employs TRBV10-3 and TRBJ2-1; 10 bases are a match to TRBD2. This CDR3 comprises 14 residues. Trimming cost V 6 bases and J 5 bases; bases outside gene matches: 4. Germline V gene lookup returns CDR1 ENHRY and CDR2 SYGVKD. DNA for the CDR3: TGTGCCATCAGAACTAGCGGGAACGACAATGAGCAGTTCTTC. Residues: CAIRTSGNDNEQFF.

The V call is TRBV5-4, the J call TRBJ2-5; 12 nucleotides align to TRBD2. Germline CDR1 and CDR2: SGHNT and YYREEE (reference sequence). This CDR3 spans 16 amino acids. Losses at the gene ends were 4 bases for V and 4 bases for J; bases not matched to a gene: 8. The CDR3 DNA is TGTGCCAGCAGCCTGACTAGCGGGAGAGGGGGAGAGACCCAGTACTTC. It translates to CASSLTSGRGGETQYF.

This chain uses TRBV15 with TRBJ2-2, with D unresolved. The CDR3 loop spans 11 amino acids. Germline V gives CDR1 LNHNV, CDR2 YYDKDF (reference sequence). Trimming cost V 9 bases and J 3 bases, with 5 bases left between them. The CDR3 DNA reads as TGTGCCACTACGGACACCGGGGAGCTGTTTTTT. It yields the protein CATTDTGELFF.

This clone showed up just once. The chain is built from TRBV28 and TRBJ2-7; 11 bases agree with TRBD2. Germline CDR1 and CDR2: MDHEN and SYDVKM. The CDR3 consists of 14 residues. Trimming removed 5 bases from V and 5 bases from J; junction bases left unmatched: 5. The CDR3 coding sequence is TGTGCCAGCAGTCCTCCGGGACTAGCGGACGAGCAGTACTTC. This gives the protein CASSPPGLADEQYF.

This chain uses TRBV2 with TRBJ2-7; TRBD2 matches at 7 bases. This CDR3 is 14 amino acids long. The trim removed 6 bases at V and 4 bases at J, leaving 9 bases unmatched. Germline CDR1 is SNHLY and CDR2 is FYNNEI. The CDR3 loop reads CASRDRGLPYEQYF. The CDR3 DNA reads TGTGCCAGCAGGGATAGGGGACTACCGTACGAGCAGTACTTC.

This rearrangement joins TRBV6-1 to TRBJ2-1, with 10 nucleotides matching TRBD2. The trim removed 5 bases at V and 7 bases at J, leaving 5 bases unmatched. This CDR3 contains 14 residues. Germline V gene lookup returns CDR1 MNHNS and CDR2 SASEGT. The CDR3 DNA sequence: TGTGCCAGCAGTCGGACTAGCGGAAGGAATGAGCAGTTCTTC. It yields the protein CASSRTSGRNEQFF.

This chain joins TRBV6-5 and TRBJ2-7; TRBD2 might be the D (6 bases). The V end lost 5 bases, the J end lost 2 bases, and 10 bases lay between the germline ends. Germline lookup yields CDR1 MNHEY and CDR2 SVGAGI. The CDR3 is made up of 13 amino acids. The CDR3 bases are TGTGCCAGCAGTACGGGACTTCCCTACGAGCAGTACTTC. This codes for CASSTGLPYEQYF.

V gene TRBV2 combines with J gene TRBJ1-3; D may be TRBD1 (5 bases). CDR3 size: 16 residues. Looked up from germline, CDR1 is SNHLY and CDR2 is FYNNEI. The germline V and J ends were trimmed by 5 bases and 0 bases, with 14 bases remaining between them. The CDR3, as DNA: TGTGCCAGCAGTTTCATGGGGCAGTTCTCTGGAAACACCATATATTTT. Translating gives CASSFMGQFSGNTIYF.

The chain employs TRBV7-8 and TRBJ2-7; a possible D gene is TRBD2 (5 bases). Trimming removed 5 bases from V and 5 bases from J, with 16 bases in between. The CDR3 contains 14 residues. Germline assignment: CDR1 SGHVS and CDR2 FQNEAQ. DNA for the CDR3: TGTGCCAGCAGCACCCGGGAAGCGTCGCACGAGCAGTACTTC. This codes for CASSTREASHEQYF.

J is TRBJ1-1 and V is TRBV29-1; D remains unclear. Germline V gene lookup returns CDR1 SQVTM and CDR2 ANQGSEA. V was pared by 6 bases and J by 10 bases, with 18 bases between. The CDR3 spans 12 residues. For the CDR3, the DNA is TGCAGCGTCGAGGGTGACGCCGAGGGAGCTTTCTTT. This translates into CSVEGDAEGAFF.

The rearrangement links TRBV30 to TRBJ2-1; D is ambiguous. V lost 1 base and J 7 bases, leaving 17 bases between the germline ends. This CDR3 has 15 residues. The germline V gene has CDR1 GTSNPN and CDR2 SVGIG (reference sequence). The CDR3 protein is CAWSARPGALNEQFF. The CDR3, as DNA: TGTGCCTGGAGTGCCCGACCGGGTGCGCTGAATGAGCAGTTCTTC. Variable domain in full (rest from reference TRBV30 and TRBJ2-1): SQTIHQWPATLVQPVGSPLSLECTVEGTSNPNLYWYRQAAGRGLQLLFYSVGIGQISSEVPQNLSASRPQDRQFILSSKKLLLSDSGFYLCAWSARPGALNEQFFGPGTRLTVL.

The chain joins TRBV18 to TRBJ2-3; 14 bases map to TRBD2. The J segment lost 5 bases and the V segment lost 6 bases, leaving 7 bases of the junction unmatched. This CDR3 spans 16 amino acids. Germline CDR1 KGHSH, CDR2 LQKENI. CDR3 nucleotides: TGTGCCAGCTCGCGGGGACTAGCGGGAGTGGGAGATACGCAGTATTTT. Translation: CASSRGLAGVGDTQYF.

This rearrangement joins TRBV10-3 to TRBJ1-1; D is possibly TRBD1 (6 bases). Germline V gene lookup returns CDR1 ENHRY and CDR2 SYGVKD. The CDR3 is 13 amino acids. The germline V and J ends were trimmed by 3 bases and 4 bases, with 9 bases remaining between them. DNA of the CDR3: TGTGCCATCAGTGAAACAGGGACCACTGAAGCTTTCTTT. It translates to CAISETGTTEAFF.

The rearrangement uses TRBV18 and TRBJ2-6, with D maybe TRBD2 (7 bases). Germline V gives CDR1 KGHSH, CDR2 LQKENI. The CDR3 is 18 residues long. Trimming left V 1 base short and J 3 bases short, with 16 bases between. For the CDR3, the DNA is TGTGCCAGCTCACCACAAGCGGGACAAAGTCTTGGGGCCAACGTCCTGACTTTC. Translating gives CASSPQAGQSLGANVLTF.

This clone showed up just once. The chain combines TRBV7-9 with TRBJ2-2; no reliable D call. CDR3 size: 15 residues. The ends were cut back, 0 bases at V and 1 base at J, with 6 bases in the middle. Germline-derived CDR1 and CDR2 are SEHNR and FQNEAQ (reference sequence). Here the CDR3 DNA reads TGTGCCAGCAGCTTAGCGCTAGGGAACACCGGGGAGCTGTTTTTT. The encoded protein is CASSLALGNTGELFF.

Here the CDR3 reads CASSSGLAGADTQYF. CDR3 in DNA: TGCGCCAGCAGCTCCGGACTAGCGGGAGCAGATACGCAGTATTTT. This chain uses TRBV5-1 with TRBJ2-3, with 13 bases fitting TRBD2. Trimming at V came to 3 bases and at J to 4 bases, leaving 2 bases not matched to a gene. Germline lookup yields CDR1 SGHRS and CDR2 YFSETQ. This CDR3 region has 15 residues.

This rearrangement joins TRBV5-1 to TRBJ2-3, with 9 bases that match TRBD1. The germline V gene has CDR1 SGHRS and CDR2 YFSETQ. The ends lost 0 bases at V and 7 bases at J; junction bases unmatched: 6. The CDR3 is 15 amino acids. CDR3 loop: CASSLVVTGGNTQYF. The DNA for the CDR3 is TGCGCCAGCAGCTTGGTGGTGACAGGGGGAAATACGCAGTATTTT. Full variable domain (outside the CDR3, taken from reference TRBV5-1 and TRBJ2-3): KAGVTQTPRYLIKTRGQQVTLSCSPISGHRSVSWYQQTPGQGLQFLFEYFSETQRNKGNFPGRFSGRQFSNSRSEMNVSTLELGDSALYLCASSLVVTGGNTQYFGPGTRLTVL.

The count of this clone is one. The rearrangement uses TRBV5-1 and TRBJ2-2; 14 nucleotides line up with TRBD2. In germline, CDR1 is SGHRS, CDR2 YFSETQ. The CDR3 is 20 amino acids. Losses at the gene ends were 5 bases for V and 4 bases for J; bases not matched to a gene: 16. DNA for the CDR3: TGCGCCAGCAGTTTACGTCGATGGGGGACTAGCGGGAGCCCCACCGGGGAGCTGTTTTTT. Translating gives CASSLRRWGTSGSPTGELFF.

This clone was observed a handful of times. This sequence joins TRBV27 and TRBJ2-2; D remains unclear. The V end was cut by 2 bases, the J end by 0 bases, with 16 bases between. Germline loops: CDR1 MNHEY, CDR2 SMNVEV (reference sequence). The CDR3 spans 18 residues. CDR3 nucleotides: TGTGCCAGCAGTTTAGCGAGGCGAGGTTTCGCGAACACCGGGGAGCTGTTTTTT. This encodes CASSLARRGFANTGELFF.

The chain uses TRBV28 and TRBJ1-2; no definite D call. This CDR3 region has 14 residues. Germline V gene data show CDR1 as MDHEN and CDR2 as SYDVKM. Trimming took 2 bases from V and 4 from J, leaving 11 bases between them. Here the CDR3 reads CASSLNRVGYGYTF. CDR3 coding DNA: TGTGCCAGCAGTTTAAACCGCGTCGGCTATGGCTACACCTTC.